Sequencing of this T cell receptor beta chain was carried out in a study of T cells after yellow fever vaccination. This clonotype has at least ten counts. The CDR3 runs 13 residues. Germline CDR1 reads SGHRS; CDR2 reads YFSETQ. V lost 9 bases, J lost 5 bases, and 14 bases lay in between. TCRdb reprocessed the 5' RACE reads via MiXCR and lists one record per CDR3 protein. Seen here are about 240,000 distinct CDR3 sequences, about 7.1% observed once, and the top ten hold 0.65% to 0.9%. This clonotype was sampled from a man aged 25-45 years who received the YFV17D yellow fever vaccine. The source was CD4+ T cells sorted from PBMCs, collected 15 days after the yellow fever booster vaccination. This chain connects TRBV5-1 to TRBJ2-2, with unresolved D. The CDR3 DNA follows: TGCGCCACCGGAGCTAGTGATACCGGGGAGCTGTTTTTT. It encodes CATGASDTGELFF.